A selection of T cell receptor beta chains follows, all from one sample in a study of OX40 agonist ivuxolimab in advanced cancers. TCRdb's copy holds only in-frame clones and misses some; the assay was immunoSEQ multiplex PCR. The sample consists of 80,000 to 100,000 clones, approximately 91% of them appearing once. The material was CD4+ or CD8+ T cells sorted from blood, obtained in a trial of the OX40 agonist ivuxolimab. Every receptor here comes from an adult with an advanced solid tumor such as melanoma, head and neck, liver or kidney cancer. The CDR3 runs from the conserved cysteine through the conserved F or W. A D gene is named only where the DNA matches it firmly.

D gene: TRBD2
V gene: TRBV7-2
J gene: TRBJ2-1
CDR3 protein: CASFLRPSGIYNEQFF

D gene: NA
V gene: TRBV15
J gene: TRBJ2-2
CDR3 protein: CATSRDRDGGELFF

D gene: TRBD1
V gene: TRBV28
J gene: TRBJ1-4
CDR3 protein: CASSLPFGTGAEKLFF

D gene: NA
V gene: TRBV19
J gene: TRBJ2-1
CDR3 protein: CATQGGRGPQFF

D gene: TRBD1
V gene: TRBV10-2
J gene: TRBJ2-5
CDR3 protein: CASSRNRGLETQYF

D gene: NA
V gene: TRBV5-1
J gene: TRBJ2-7
CDR3 protein: CASSLAGGIGSYEQYF

D gene: NA
V gene: TRBV7-3
J gene: TRBJ2-1
CDR3 protein: CASSLEQNNEQFF

D gene: TRBD2
V gene: TRBV7-8
J gene: TRBJ2-2
CDR3 protein: CASRGGARTGELFF

D gene: TRBD1
V gene: TRBV9
J gene: TRBJ2-7
CDR3 protein: CASSLRTGDEQYF

D gene: NA
V gene: TRBV28
J gene: TRBJ1-1
CDR3 protein: CASRGGLMNTEAFF

D gene: NA
V gene: TRBV15
J gene: TRBJ2-7
CDR3 protein: CATSRGLNYEQYF

D gene: NA
V gene: TRBV28
J gene: TRBJ2-5
CDR3 protein: CASSKRETQYF

D gene: NA
V gene: TRBV9
J gene: TRBJ2-5
CDR3 protein: CASSVSYTPAQETQYF

D gene: TRBD2
V gene: TRBV15
J gene: TRBJ2-1
CDR3 protein: CATSLGRPGYNEQFF

D gene: NA
V gene: TRBV6-5
J gene: TRBJ1-5
CDR3 protein: CASSYLGGPQHF

D gene: NA
V gene: TRBV18
J gene: TRBJ2-3
CDR3 protein: CASSPTHRGGALTDTQYF

D gene: NA
V gene: TRBV11-2
J gene: TRBJ2-5
CDR3 protein: CASSLLTLQETQYF

D gene: TRBD2
V gene: TRBV7-3
J gene: TRBJ2-2
CDR3 protein: CASSPTSASTGELFF

D gene: NA
V gene: TRBV5-1
J gene: TRBJ1-3
CDR3 protein: CASSRDGGAGNTIYF

D gene: NA
V gene: TRBV7-9
J gene: TRBJ2-3
CDR3 protein: CASSSRAGRTDTQYF

D gene: NA
V gene: TRBV7-9
J gene: TRBJ1-2
CDR3 protein: CASSLEGRVGYTF

D gene: TRBD1
V gene: TRBV28
J gene: TRBJ2-7
CDR3 protein: CASREGGRGQYF

D gene: TRBD1
V gene: TRBV5-4
J gene: TRBJ2-7
CDR3 protein: CASSPPRGQGSYEQYF

D gene: NA
V gene: TRBV28
J gene: TRBJ2-7
CDR3 protein: CASSLRGYEQYF

D gene: NA
V gene: TRBV5-1
J gene: TRBJ1-2
CDR3 protein: CASSLGNSLPGGYTF

D gene: NA
V gene: TRBV4-3
J gene: TRBJ2-4
CDR3 protein: CASSQDVAKNIQYF

D gene: NA
V gene: TRBV19
J gene: TRBJ2-3
CDR3 protein: CASSNFRETMTDTQYF

D gene: TRBD1
V gene: TRBV5-4
J gene: TRBJ1-1
CDR3 protein: CASSADRVSTVAFF

D gene: TRBD2
V gene: TRBV14
J gene: TRBJ2-7
CDR3 protein: CASSQIGGFSEQYF